The 23 T cell receptor beta chains below all came from one sample that was sequenced in a study of T cell repertoires in cytomegalovirus infection. These receptors have no identified antigens. TCRdb analysed the reads with MiXCR anew, one entry per CDR3 protein. Of about 480,000 distinct CDR3 sequences listed, roughly a third are singletons. The input for sequencing was cultured PBMCs, taken from culture after CMV antigen stimulation. The receptors shown here come from a human donor in good health (CMV status not recorded). Some clones in this sample may be carry-over from other donors' samples.

The gene calls are TRBV28 and TRBJ1-2; D possibly corresponds to TRBD1 (6 bases). V lost 7 bases and J 2 bases, leaving 17 bases between the germline ends. The CDR3 contains 15 residues. Germline values: CDR1 MDHEN, CDR2 SYDVKM. CDR3 residues: CASTRFEQGNYGYTF. The CDR3 DNA sequence: TGTGCCAGCACCCGTTTTGAACAGGGAAACTATGGCTACACCTTC.

The chain is built from TRBV6-6 and TRBJ1-4; D is ambiguous. CDR3 length equals 11 residues. CDR1 is MNHNY, CDR2 SVGAGI, per germline (reference sequence). V gave up 7 bases and J gave up 7 bases, with 7 bases separating them. CDR3 amino acids: CASTPAEKLFF. CDR3 nucleotide sequence: TGTGCCAGCACCCCTGCTGAAAAACTGTTTTTT.

This clonotype has more than one count but fewer than ten. The genes are TRBV20-1 and TRBJ2-3; the match to TRBD2 covers 9 bases. The J segment lost 6 bases and the V segment lost 1 base, leaving 14 bases of the junction unmatched. The CDR3 has 17 amino acids. Germline-derived CDR1 and CDR2 are DFQATT and SNEGSKA (reference sequence). The CDR3 DNA is TGCAGTGCTAGAGGTAGCGGGAGAACAGTACGAGAGGATACGCAGTATTTT. It encodes CSARGSGRTVREDTQYF.

V gene TRBV28 combines with J gene TRBJ2-5; 7 bases align to TRBD2. The CDR3 contains 15 residues. V dropped 7 bases and J dropped 1; count of bases not matched to a gene: 9. Germline loops: CDR1 MDHEN, CDR2 SYDVKM. The CDR3 here is CASTNQLATQETQYF. As DNA, the CDR3 is TGTGCCAGCACCAATCAACTAGCGACCCAAGAGACCCAGTACTTC.

The chain carries TRBV7-2 and TRBJ1-2; maybe TRBD1 (6 bases). V was clipped by 5 bases and J by 5 bases, with 15 bases between them. Germline CDR1 reads SGHTA; CDR2 reads FQGNSA. This CDR3 is built from 14 residues. The CDR3 sequence: CASSIDWGTYGYTF. CDR3 bases: TGTGCCAGCAGCATCGACTGGGGGACATATGGCTACACCTTC. The whole variable domain, filled in from reference TRBV7-2 and TRBJ1-2, reads GAGVSQSPSNKVTEKGKDVELRCDPISGHTALYWYRQSLGQGLEFLIYFQGNSAPDKSGLPSDRFSAERTGGSVSTLTIQRTQQEDSAVYLCASSIDWGTYGYTFGSGTRLTVV.

This clonotype was counted many times. The chain recombines TRBV7-2 with TRBJ2-1, with 10 bases lining up with TRBD2. There are 15 residues in the CDR3. CDR1 is SGHTA and CDR2 is FQGNSA in the germline V gene. The V and J ends lost 6 bases and 4 bases, in that order; junction bases with no gene match: 6. CDR3 protein: CASRPSGSRYNEQFF. The CDR3 nucleotides read TGTGCCAGCAGACCTAGCGGGAGCAGATACAATGAGCAGTTCTTC.

This clonotype appeared a few times. CDR3 amino acids: CASSPLSGRSHEQYF. CDR3 DNA sequence: TGTGCCAGCAGCCCGCTTAGCGGGAGGTCCCACGAGCAGTACTTC. The chain uses TRBV2 and TRBJ2-7, with 10 bases fitting TRBD2. Trimming removed 6 bases from V and 5 bases from J; junction bases left unmatched: 10. This CDR3 comprises 15 residues. CDR1 SNHLY and CDR2 FYNNEI come from the germline V gene.

This clonotype was detected only a few times. V is TRBV11-2 and J is TRBJ2-1; 8 bases map to TRBD2. There are 12 residues in the CDR3. In germline, CDR1 is SGHAT, CDR2 FQNNGV. The junction had 1 base not matched to a gene; V was cut back by 5 bases and J by 7 bases. CDR3 DNA: TGTGCCAGCAGCGGGACTAGGAATGAGCAGTTCTTC. It encodes CASSGTRNEQFF.

There are a few counts of this clonotype. The rearrangement links TRBV7-2 to TRBJ2-2; 8 nucleotides line up with TRBD2. V was pared by 6 bases and J by 3 bases, with 6 bases of the junction left unmatched. Germline CDR1 and CDR2: SGHTA and FQGNSA. CDR3 size: 15 residues. The CDR3: CASSSGLGHTGELFF. Here the CDR3 DNA reads TGTGCCAGCAGTTCGGGACTAGGTCACACCGGGGAGCTGTTTTTT.

This clonotype was seen only a few times. The chain employs TRBV6-2 or TRBV6-3 and TRBJ2-3; D is ambiguous. The V gene lost 5 bases and the J gene lost 7 bases, with 10 bases spanning the gap. Germline CDR1 MNHEY, CDR2 SVGEGT. The CDR3 is 12 residues long. CDR3 residues: CASSRERYTQYF. CDR3 DNA: TGTGCCAGCAGTCGCGAGAGGTATACGCAGTATTTT.

This chain connects TRBV6-8 to TRBJ2-7; the match to TRBD2 covers 12 bases. CDR1 is MNHGY and CDR2 is SAAAGT in the germline V gene. The CDR3 runs to 15 residues. V was pared by 6 bases and J by 6 bases, with 9 bases of the junction left unmatched. The CDR3 DNA sequence: TGTGCCAGCAGGACTAGCGGGAGTCATTACGCCGAGCAGTACTTC. This gives the protein CASRTSGSHYAEQYF.

This clonotype was observed a handful of times. This chain joins TRBV7-3 and TRBJ2-1; 11 nucleotides line up with TRBD2. CDR3 length: 15 amino acids. CDR1 and CDR2 from the germline V gene are SGHTA and FQGTGA. With 3 bases clipped from V and 5 bases from J, the junction kept 3 bases outside the gene matches. The CDR3 region has the DNA TGTGCCAGCAGCTTGACTAGCGGGGCCGACAATGAGCAGTTCTTC. Translated: CASSLTSGADNEQFF.

This clonotype turned up a few times. The chain links TRBV4-3 to TRBJ2-1; D might be TRBD2 (6 bases). Germline lookup yields CDR1 LGHNA and CDR2 YSLEER. V lost 2 bases to trimming and J lost 0 bases, with 20 bases between them. The CDR3 extends over 19 amino acids. The CDR3 loop is CASSQTRPRAGSSYNEQFF. The DNA of the CDR3 is TGCGCCAGCAGCCAAACCCGACCGAGGGCGGGAAGCTCCTACAATGAGCAGTTCTTC.

This clonotype was detected a few times. The gene calls are TRBV5-1 and TRBJ2-7; D is perhaps TRBD1 (6 bases). Trimming stripped 1 base from V and 2 bases from J, with 22 bases between. The germline V gene has CDR1 SGHRS and CDR2 YFSETQ. This CDR3 is 18 amino acids long. DNA of the CDR3: TGCGCCAGCAGCTTGTCCGACAGGCGTTATTCACCCACCTACGAGCAGTACTTC. Amino acid sequence: CASSLSDRRYSPTYEQYF. The full variable domain, with the rest looked up from reference TRBV5-1 and TRBJ2-7, is KAGVTQTPRYLIKTRGQQVTLSCSPISGHRSVSWYQQTPGQGLQFLFEYFSETQRNKGNFPGRFSGRQFSNSRSEMNVSTLELGDSALYLCASSLSDRRYSPTYEQYFGPGTRLTVT.

The rearrangement links TRBV20-1 to TRBJ2-5; possibly TRBD1 for D (6 bases). V lost 1 base and J lost 5, with 8 bases in between. The CDR3 spans 12 residues. Germline V lookup: CDR1 DFQATT, CDR2 SNEGSKA (reference sequence). CDR3 in amino acids: CSARAGEETQYF. CDR3 nucleotide sequence: TGCAGTGCTAGAGCAGGGGAGGAGACCCAGTACTTC.

This chain joins TRBV10-3 and TRBJ1-1; a possible D gene is TRBD1 (5 bases). There are 13 residues in the CDR3. Between the trimmed V and J ends, which lost 7 bases and 0 bases, there was a span of 9 bases. The V gene's germline CDR1 is ENHRY and CDR2 SYGVKD. The CDR3 spells CAINTGLNTEAFF. The CDR3 nucleotides are TGTGCCATCAACACAGGTCTGAACACTGAAGCTTTCTTT.

The rearrangement joins TRBV5-1 to TRBJ1-2; 7 nucleotides agree with TRBD1. This CDR3 is 15 amino acids long. The trim removed 4 bases at V and 4 bases at J, leaving 10 bases unmatched. Per the germline V gene, CDR1 is SGHRS and CDR2 is YFSETQ. The DNA for the CDR3 is TGCGCCAGCAGCCAACAGAAACCAGGGGGCTATGGCTACACCTTC. Translated: CASSQQKPGGYGYTF.

This clonotype was seen only a few times. The rearrangement links TRBV7-8 to TRBJ2-1; 9 nucleotides line up with TRBD2. Germline-derived CDR1 and CDR2 are SGHVS and FQNEAQ. The CDR3 extends over 15 amino acids. The V and J ends lost 5 bases and 6 bases, in that order; junction bases with no gene match: 8. The CDR3 spells CASSEREALSNEQFF. DNA for the CDR3: TGTGCCAGCAGCGAGCGGGAGGCCCTTTCCAATGAGCAGTTCTTC.

This clonotype was picked up a small number of times. V usage is TRBV18 and J usage is TRBJ2-5; 13 positions agree with TRBD2. The germline CDR1 and CDR2 sequences are KGHSH and LQKENI. Germline trimming cut 10 bases from V and 4 bases from J; bases unmatched to any gene: 9. The CDR3 contains 15 residues. The CDR3 bases are TGTGCCAACGCACTAGCGGGAGGGCCAGGAGAGACCCAGTACTTC. Its translation: CANALAGGPGETQYF.

This chain uses TRBV7-9 with TRBJ1-2, with D possibly TRBD1 on 5 matching bases. V was trimmed by 5 bases and J by 4 bases, leaving 23 bases between them. This CDR3 contains 17 residues. CDR1 is SEHNR, CDR2 FQNEAQ, per germline (reference sequence). The CDR3 DNA reads TGTGCCAGCAGCCTACGACAAGACAGTTACCCATCCTATGGCTACACCTTC. It yields the protein CASSLRQDSYPSYGYTF. Drawing the rest from reference TRBV7-9 and TRBJ1-2, the complete variable domain is DTGVSQNPRHKITKRGQNVTFRCDPISEHNRLYWYRQTLGQGPEFLTYFQNEAQLEKSRLLSDRFSAERPKGSFSTLEIQRTEQGDSAMYLCASSLRQDSYPSYGYTFGSGTRLTVV.

The chain employs TRBV5-5 and TRBJ2-3; the D gene is possibly TRBD2 (6 bases). This CDR3 spans 15 amino acids. Germline V gene lookup returns CDR1 SGHKS and CDR2 YYEKEE (reference sequence). With 7 bases removed from V and 1 base from J, the gap between germline ends came to 16 bases. CDR3 DNA: TGTGCCAGCGCGTACCCGGGAGTCGGCACAGATACGCAGTATTTT. Its translation: CASAYPGVGTDTQYF.

Here the CDR3 DNA reads TGTGCCAGCAGTGCACCGGGACTAGCGTTTGGAACAGATACGCAGTATTTT. Encoded protein: CASSAPGLAFGTDTQYF. This chain links TRBV6-2 or TRBV6-3 with TRBJ2-3, with 10 bases aligning to TRBD2. V gave up 5 bases and J gave up 3 bases; unmatched junction bases: 11. The length of the CDR3 is 17 residues. Germline-derived CDR1 and CDR2 are MNHEY and SVGEGT.

This clonotype was found many times. The rearrangement links TRBV7-2 to TRBJ2-5; D gene uncertain. The V end was cut by 1 base, the J end by 5 bases, with 8 bases between. The CDR3 loop spans 13 amino acids. The germline gives CDR1 SGHTA, CDR2 FQGNSA. The CDR3 region is CASSLVWLETQYF. CDR3 coding DNA: TGTGCCAGCAGCTTAGTTTGGTTGGAGACCCAGTACTTC.